This T cell receptor (beta chain) was documented in a study of shared clonotypes between healthy human individuals. CD45RO-negative, CCR7-selected cells formed the naive CD8 fraction, which excluded terminally differentiated effector memory CD45RA+ cells. All donors qualified as healthy HIV-negative adults and had experienced no recent acute infections or vaccinations. CDR3 length equals 17 residues. Trimming stripped 0 bases from V and 2 bases from J, with 15 bases between. Per germline, CDR1 SEHNR and CDR2 FQNEAQ (reference sequence). Only in-frame clones appear in the TCRdb table, and some are missing; sequencing was by immunoSEQ multiplex PCR. The table lists more than 2 million clones, about 95% of them singletons.

The genes are TRBV7-9 and TRBJ2-3; D is perhaps TRBD1 (5 bases). The sequencing input was naive CD8+ T cells sorted from blood. The sequence derives from a man aged 18 to 30 in good health. CDR3 region: CASSLAVGVGFTDTQYF. The CDR3 DNA reads as TGTGCCAGCAGCTTAGCGGTAGGGGTCGGTTTCACAGATACGCAGTATTTT. The variable domain in full, completed from reference TRBV7-9 and TRBJ2-3, reads DTGVSQNPRHKITKRGQNVTFRCDPISEHNRLYWYRQTLGQGPEFLTYFQNEAQLEKSRLLSDRFSAERPKGSFSTLEIQRTEQGDSAMYLCASSLAVGVGFTDTQYFGPGTRLTVL.